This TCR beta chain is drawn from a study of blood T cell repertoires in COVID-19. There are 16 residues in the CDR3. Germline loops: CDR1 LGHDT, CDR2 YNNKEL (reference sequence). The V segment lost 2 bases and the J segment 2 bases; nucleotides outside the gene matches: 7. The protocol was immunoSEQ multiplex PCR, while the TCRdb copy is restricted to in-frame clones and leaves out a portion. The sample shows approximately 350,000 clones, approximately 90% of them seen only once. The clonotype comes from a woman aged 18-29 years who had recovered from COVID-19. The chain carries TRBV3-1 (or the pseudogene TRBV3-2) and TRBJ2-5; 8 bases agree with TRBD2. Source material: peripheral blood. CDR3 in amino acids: CASSQRSSGTQETQYF. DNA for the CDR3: TGTGCCAGCAGCCAACGGAGTAGCGGGACTCAAGAGACCCAGTACTTC.